The entry below describes one T cell receptor (beta chain). What it binds is unknown. The PCR was carried out with 60 Vbeta primers and 13 Jbeta primers. TCRdb's copy holds only in-frame clones and misses some; the assay was immunoSEQ multiplex PCR. The repertoire has more than 80,000 clones, around 79% of them found once; the top ten carry roughly 3.6%. The entry originates in a study of cytomegalovirus exposure and HLA in healthy donors. Findings and caveats of the study: Researchers left out some V segments, among them TRBV6-2 and TRBV6-3, as indistinguishable. Per a prior analysis, the majority of TCR beta V segments were productive roughly 87% or roughly 30% of the time. When a later analysis compared HLA-associated TCR beta chains with equally common others, the HLA-associated chains turned out to be more clonally expanded and to have lower generation probabilities. Association with HLA alleles at 0.05 false discovery rate was found for 16,951 TCR beta sequences in a later analysis.

Between the trimmed V and J ends, which lost 8 bases and 2 bases, there was a span of 19 bases. CDR1 is SNHLY, CDR2 FYNNEI, per germline. The CDR3 is 16 amino acids. The origin of this receptor is a man aged 55 to 70 in good health and CMV-seronegative. Material for sequencing was PBMCs. The rearrangement uses TRBV2 and TRBJ1-5; the D is unclear. CDR3 sequence reads: CASRSGPTSGNQPQHF. The CDR3 DNA is TGTGCCAGCCGTAGCGGCCCGACTTCAGGCAATCAGCCCCAGCATTTT.